This T cell receptor (beta chain) was found in a study of metastatic and nonmetastatic thyroid tumors. Study background: The study looked at repertoires side by side in blood and in tumor or nodule tissue from malignant and benign thyroid patients.

In the case of this clone: Its antigen is as yet unknown.

Trimming removed 4 bases from V and 11 bases from J, with 14 bases in between. The germline V gene encodes CDR1 DFQATT and CDR2 SNEGSKA (reference sequence). The CDR3 consists of 11 residues. Original data processing: The distant-metastasis classifier for papillary thyroid cancer was built from CDR3 differences across clinicopathological groups. Through MiXCR, TCRdb re-clonotyped the PCR reads. In this record, the V and J calls reflect TCRdb's handling and not the investigators' own analysis. Here the sample spans almost 3,000 clones, around 37% being singletons. All patients reached thyroid surgery having received no treatment beforehand. Study-wide results and caveats: When malignant thyroid tumors were compared with benign nodules, TCR beta diversity was reportedly significantly higher in the malignant tumors. This held in both blood and tumor samples.

Sequencing was done on a sample of tumor tissue. The sequence was obtained from a female donor with papillary thyroid cancer or a benign thyroid nodule (not recorded which). Some clones in this sample may be carry-over from other donors' samples. The V and J genes are TRBV20-1 and TRBJ1-1; D is unclear. In DNA form, the CDR3 reads TGCAGTGCTACACCGCTGCAGGAGGCTTTCTTT. Translating gives CSATPLQEAFF.